This T cell receptor beta chain was captured by sequencing in a study of blood T cell repertoires in COVID-19. Study-level background: The study drew acute and convalescent COVID-19 samples from the United States, Italy and Spain. The cDNA or gDNA used as material had been derived from T cells, B-cell-depleted T cells, or PBMCs.

The germline gives CDR1 SGHKS, CDR2 YYEKEE (reference sequence). V lost 1 base and J lost 7, with 8 bases in between. The length of the CDR3 is 13 residues. As processed by the authors: Cell counts per sample came from amplifying reference gene primers. Sequencing used immunoSEQ multiplex PCR; TCRdb keeps in-frame clones, though not all of them. The V and J calls and clone size are taken from that table; D and trimming were inferred from the DNA. The sample records about 200,000 clones, roughly 90% being singletons. The sequenced sample consisted of peripheral blood. This clonotype was obtained from a woman aged 50 to 60 with acute or convalescent COVID-19. This chain links TRBV5-5 with TRBJ1-4; D gene ambiguous. CDR3 bases: TGTGCCAGCAGCTTGCGTCGGGGTGAAAAACTGTTTTTT. Amino acid sequence: CASSLRRGEKLFF.